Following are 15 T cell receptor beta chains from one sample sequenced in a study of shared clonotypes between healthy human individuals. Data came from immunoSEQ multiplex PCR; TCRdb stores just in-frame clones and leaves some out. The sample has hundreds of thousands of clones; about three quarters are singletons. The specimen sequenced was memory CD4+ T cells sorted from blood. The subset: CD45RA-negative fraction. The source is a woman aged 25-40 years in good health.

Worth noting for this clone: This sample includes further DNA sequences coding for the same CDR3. CDR3 in amino acids: CSVGQGGSYGYTF. The DNA for the CDR3 is TGCAGCGTTGGGCAGGGGGGTAGCTATGGCTACACCTTC. V is TRBV29-1 and J is TRBJ1-2; 7 bases agree with TRBD1. There are 13 residues in the CDR3. V lost 4 bases and J lost 4; bases outside the gene matches: 6. CDR1 is SQVTM and CDR2 is ANQGSEA in the germline V gene.

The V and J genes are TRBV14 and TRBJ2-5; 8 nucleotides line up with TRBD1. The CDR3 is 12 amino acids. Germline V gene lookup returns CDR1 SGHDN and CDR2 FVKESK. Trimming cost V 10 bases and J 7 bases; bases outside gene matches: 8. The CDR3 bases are TGTGCCACGGACAGGGCCTTTGTGACCCAGTACTTC. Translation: CATDRAFVTQYF.

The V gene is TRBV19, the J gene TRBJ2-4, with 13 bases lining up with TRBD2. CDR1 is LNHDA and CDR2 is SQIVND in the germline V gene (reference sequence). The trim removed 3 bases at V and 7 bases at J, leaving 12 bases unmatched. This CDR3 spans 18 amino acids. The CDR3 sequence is CASSMGSGLAGVSNIQYF. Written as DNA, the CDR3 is TGTGCCAGTAGTATGGGATCCGGACTAGCGGGAGTAAGCAACATTCAGTACTTC.

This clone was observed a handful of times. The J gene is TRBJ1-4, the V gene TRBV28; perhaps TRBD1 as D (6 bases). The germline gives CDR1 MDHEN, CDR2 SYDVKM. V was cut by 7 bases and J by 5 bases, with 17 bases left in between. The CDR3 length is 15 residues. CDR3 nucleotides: TGTGCCAGCACCAAGCCAGGGCAGGGGAATGAAAAACTGTTTTTT. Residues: CASTKPGQGNEKLFF.

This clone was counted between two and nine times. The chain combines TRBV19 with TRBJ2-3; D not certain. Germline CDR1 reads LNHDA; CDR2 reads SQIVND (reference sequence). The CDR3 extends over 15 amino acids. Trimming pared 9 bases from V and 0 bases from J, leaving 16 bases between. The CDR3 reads CARTCSTSSTDTQYF. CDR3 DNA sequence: TGTGCCAGGACTTGTTCGACCTCTAGCACAGATACGCAGTATTTT. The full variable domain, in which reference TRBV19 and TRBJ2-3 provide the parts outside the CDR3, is DGGITQSPKYLFRKEGQNVTLSCEQNLNHDAMYWYRQDPGQGLRLIYYSQIVNDFQKGDIAEGYSVSREKKESFPLTVTSAQKNPTAFYLCARTCSTSSTDTQYFGPGTRLTVL.

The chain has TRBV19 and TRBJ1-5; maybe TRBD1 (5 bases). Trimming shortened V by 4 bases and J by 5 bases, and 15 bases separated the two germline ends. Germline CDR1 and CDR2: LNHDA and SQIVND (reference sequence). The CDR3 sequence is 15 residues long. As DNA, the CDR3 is TGTGCCAGTAGTACCCTTTTGGGGCGCGATCAGCCCCAGCATTTT. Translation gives CASSTLLGRDQPQHF.

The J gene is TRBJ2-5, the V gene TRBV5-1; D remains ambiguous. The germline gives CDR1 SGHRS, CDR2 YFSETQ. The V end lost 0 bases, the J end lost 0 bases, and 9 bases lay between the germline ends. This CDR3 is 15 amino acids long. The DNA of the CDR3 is TGCGCCAGCAGCTTGGAGGGCCCGTACCAAGAGACCCAGTACTTC. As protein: CASSLEGPYQETQYF.

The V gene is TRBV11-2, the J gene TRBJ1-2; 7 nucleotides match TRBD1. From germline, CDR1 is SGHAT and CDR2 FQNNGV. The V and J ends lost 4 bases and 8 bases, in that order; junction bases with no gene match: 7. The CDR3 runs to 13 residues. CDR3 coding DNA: TGTGCCAGCAGCTCCCTCGACAGGGCGGGCTACACCTTC. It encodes CASSSLDRAGYTF.

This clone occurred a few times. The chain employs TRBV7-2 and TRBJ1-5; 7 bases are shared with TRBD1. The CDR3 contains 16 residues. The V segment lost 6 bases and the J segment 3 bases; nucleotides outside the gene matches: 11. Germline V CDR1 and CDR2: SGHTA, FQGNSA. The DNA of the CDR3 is TGTGCCAGCAGACGTCGGGACAGCTCCTTCAATCAGCCCCAGCATTTT. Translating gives CASRRRDSSFNQPQHF.

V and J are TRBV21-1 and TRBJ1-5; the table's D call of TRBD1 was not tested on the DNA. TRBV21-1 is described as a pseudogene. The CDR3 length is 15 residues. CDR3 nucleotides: TGTGCCAGCAGCGTTCGGGACAGCGGCAATCAGCCCCAGCATTTT. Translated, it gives CASSVRDSGNQPQHF.

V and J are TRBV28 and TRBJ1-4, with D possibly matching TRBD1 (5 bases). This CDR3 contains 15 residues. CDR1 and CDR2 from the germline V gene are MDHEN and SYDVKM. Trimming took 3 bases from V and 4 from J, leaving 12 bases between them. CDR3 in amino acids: CASSFSMQGNEKLFF. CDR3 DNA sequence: TGTGCCAGCAGTTTCAGTATGCAGGGTAATGAAAAACTGTTTTTT.

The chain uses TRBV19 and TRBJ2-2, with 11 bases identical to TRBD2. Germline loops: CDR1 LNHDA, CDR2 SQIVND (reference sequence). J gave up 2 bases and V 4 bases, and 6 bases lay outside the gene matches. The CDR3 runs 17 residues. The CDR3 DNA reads TGTGCCAGTAGTAGAGTAGCGGGAGGGCTAAACACCGGGGAGCTGTTTTTT. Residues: CASSRVAGGLNTGELFF.

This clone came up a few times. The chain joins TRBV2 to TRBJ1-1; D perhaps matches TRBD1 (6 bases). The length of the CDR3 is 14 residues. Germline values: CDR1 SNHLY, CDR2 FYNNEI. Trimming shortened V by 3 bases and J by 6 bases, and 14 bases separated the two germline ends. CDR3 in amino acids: CASSDKQGEPEAFF. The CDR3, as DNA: TGTGCCAGCAGTGACAAACAGGGAGAGCCTGAAGCTTTCTTT.

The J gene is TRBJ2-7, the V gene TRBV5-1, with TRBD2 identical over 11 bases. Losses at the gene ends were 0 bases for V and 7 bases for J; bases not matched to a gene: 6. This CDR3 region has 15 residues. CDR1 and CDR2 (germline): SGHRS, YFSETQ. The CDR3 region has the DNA TGCGCCAGCAGCTTGGCACTAGCGGGAGTGGGAGAGCAGTACTTC. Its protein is CASSLALAGVGEQYF.

The DNA for the CDR3 is TGTGCCAGCTCACTAAGGGGAGTCGACGCTGAAGCTTTCTTT. It translates to CASSLRGVDAEAFF. The V and J genes are TRBV18 and TRBJ1-1; weak D call: TRBD1 (5 bases). The CDR3 spans 14 residues. The V gene's germline CDR1 is KGHSH and CDR2 LQKENI. V lost 4 bases and J 6 bases, leaving 15 bases between the germline ends.